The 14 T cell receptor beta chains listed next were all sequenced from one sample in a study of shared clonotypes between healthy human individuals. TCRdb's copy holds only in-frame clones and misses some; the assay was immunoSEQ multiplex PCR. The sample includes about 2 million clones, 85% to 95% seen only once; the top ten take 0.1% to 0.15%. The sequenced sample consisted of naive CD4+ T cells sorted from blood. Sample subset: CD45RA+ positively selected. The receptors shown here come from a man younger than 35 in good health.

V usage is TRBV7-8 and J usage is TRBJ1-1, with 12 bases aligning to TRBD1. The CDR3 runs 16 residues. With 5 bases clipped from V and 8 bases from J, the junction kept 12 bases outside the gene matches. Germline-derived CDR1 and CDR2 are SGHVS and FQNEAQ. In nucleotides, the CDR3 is TGTGCCAGCAGCAACCGGGACAGGGGGCGGATAGGAGAAGCTTTCTTT. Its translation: CASSNRDRGRIGEAFF.

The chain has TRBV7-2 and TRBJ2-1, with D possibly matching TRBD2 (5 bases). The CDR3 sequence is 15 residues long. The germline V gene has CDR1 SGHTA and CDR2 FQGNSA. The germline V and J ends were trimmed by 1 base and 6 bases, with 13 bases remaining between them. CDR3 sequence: CASSLGQAVSNEQFF. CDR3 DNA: TGTGCCAGCAGCTTAGGGCAAGCGGTGAGCAATGAGCAGTTCTTC.

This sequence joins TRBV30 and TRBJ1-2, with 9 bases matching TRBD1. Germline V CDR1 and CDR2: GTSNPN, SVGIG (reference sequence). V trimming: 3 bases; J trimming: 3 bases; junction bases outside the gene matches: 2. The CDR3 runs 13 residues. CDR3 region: CAWRGDRDYGYTF. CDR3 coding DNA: TGTGCCTGGAGGGGGGACAGGGACTATGGCTACACCTTC.

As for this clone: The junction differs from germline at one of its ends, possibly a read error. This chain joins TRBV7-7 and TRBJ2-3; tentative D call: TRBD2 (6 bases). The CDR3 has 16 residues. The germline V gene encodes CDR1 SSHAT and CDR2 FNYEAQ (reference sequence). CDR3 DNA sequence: TGTGCTAGCAGCTTAGGCGGGACGGCGGGGACAGATACGCAGTATTTT. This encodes CASSLGGTAGTDTQYF.

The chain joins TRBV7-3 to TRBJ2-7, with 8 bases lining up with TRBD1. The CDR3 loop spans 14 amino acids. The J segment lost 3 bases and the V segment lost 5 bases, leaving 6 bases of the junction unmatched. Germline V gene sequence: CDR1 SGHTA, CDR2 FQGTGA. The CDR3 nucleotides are TGTGCCAGCAGCCCACAGGGGGGATTCTACGAGCAGTACTTC. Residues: CASSPQGGFYEQYF.

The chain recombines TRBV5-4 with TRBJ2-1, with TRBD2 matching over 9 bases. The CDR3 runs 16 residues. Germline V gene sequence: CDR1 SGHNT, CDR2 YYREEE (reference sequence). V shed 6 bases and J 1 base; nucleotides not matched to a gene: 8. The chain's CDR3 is CASTVGGRDSYNEQFF. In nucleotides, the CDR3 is TGTGCCAGCACGGTTGGCGGGAGGGATTCCTACAATGAGCAGTTCTTC.

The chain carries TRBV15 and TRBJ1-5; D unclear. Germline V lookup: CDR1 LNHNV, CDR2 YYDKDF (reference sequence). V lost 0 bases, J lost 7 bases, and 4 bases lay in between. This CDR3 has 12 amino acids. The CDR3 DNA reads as TGTGCCACCAGCAGAGATAGACAGCCCCAGCATTTT. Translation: CATSRDRQPQHF.

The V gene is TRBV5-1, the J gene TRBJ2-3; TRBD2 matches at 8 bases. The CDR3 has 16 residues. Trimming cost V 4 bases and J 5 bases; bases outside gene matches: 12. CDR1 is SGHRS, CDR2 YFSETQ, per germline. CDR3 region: CASSLQVAGGRDTQYF. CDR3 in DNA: TGCGCCAGCAGCCTACAGGTTGCGGGAGGCCGAGATACGCAGTATTTT. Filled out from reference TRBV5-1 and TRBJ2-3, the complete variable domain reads KAGVTQTPRYLIKTRGQQVTLSCSPISGHRSVSWYQQTPGQGLQFLFEYFSETQRNKGNFPGRFSGRQFSNSRSEMNVSTLELGDSALYLCASSLQVAGGRDTQYFGPGTRLTVL.

The chain's CDR3 is CASRERETQYF. For the CDR3, the DNA is TGTGCCAGCAGGGAGAGGGAAACCCAGTACTTC. This chain links TRBV6-5 with TRBJ2-5; TRBD2 is a possible D gene (5 bases). V was pared by 6 bases and J by 8 bases, with 10 bases between. This CDR3 comprises 11 residues. Germline CDR1 is MNHEY and CDR2 is SVGAGI.

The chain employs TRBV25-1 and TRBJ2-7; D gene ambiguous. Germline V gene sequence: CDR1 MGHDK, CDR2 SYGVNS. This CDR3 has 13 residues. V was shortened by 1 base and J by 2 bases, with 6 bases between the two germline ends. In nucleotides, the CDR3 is TGTGCCAGCAGTGAATTTAAGACCTACGAGCAGTACTTC. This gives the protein CASSEFKTYEQYF.

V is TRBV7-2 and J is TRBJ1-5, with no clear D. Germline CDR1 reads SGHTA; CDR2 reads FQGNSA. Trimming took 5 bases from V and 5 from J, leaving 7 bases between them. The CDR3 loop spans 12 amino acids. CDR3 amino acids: CASSPYDQPQHF. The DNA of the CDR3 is TGTGCCAGCAGCCCCTATGATCAGCCCCAGCATTTT.

The CDR3 reads CASSQLRGNSPLHF. The CDR3 coding sequence is TGTGCCAGCAGCCAACTGAGGGGAAATTCACCCCTCCACTTT. The chain joins TRBV28 to TRBJ1-6, with a tentative D call TRBD1 (5 bases). The CDR3 length is 14 residues. The germline V gene encodes CDR1 MDHEN and CDR2 SYDVKM. With 6 bases removed from V and 7 bases from J, the gap between germline ends came to 13 bases.

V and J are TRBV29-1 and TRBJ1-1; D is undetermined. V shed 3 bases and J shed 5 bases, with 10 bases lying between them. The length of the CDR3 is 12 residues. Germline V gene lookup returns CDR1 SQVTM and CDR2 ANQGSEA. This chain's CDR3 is CSVDTPGTEAFF. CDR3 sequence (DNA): TGCAGCGTTGACACCCCTGGGACTGAAGCTTTCTTT.

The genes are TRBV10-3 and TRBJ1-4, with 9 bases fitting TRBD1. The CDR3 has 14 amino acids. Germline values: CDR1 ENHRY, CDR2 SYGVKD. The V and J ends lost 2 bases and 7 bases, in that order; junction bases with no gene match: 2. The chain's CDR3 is CAISEGTGSEKLFF. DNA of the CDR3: TGTGCCATCAGTGAGGGGACAGGGTCTGAAAAACTGTTTTTT.